The following is a T cell receptor beta chain sequence with its context. Data came from immunoSEQ multiplex PCR; TCRdb stores just in-frame clones and leaves some out. The data contain about 120,000 clones, 88% of them seen just once; the ten biggest clones take up around 4.5%. The data are from a study of cytomegalovirus exposure and HLA in healthy donors. The sample comprised PBMCs. The TCR comes from a man aged 18 to 30 in good health and CMV-seropositive.

As DNA, the CDR3 is TGTGCCAGTCGAACAGGGGGCGACGGCAATCAGCCCCAGCATTTT. This sequence encodes CASRTGGDGNQPQHF. This chain uses TRBV19 with TRBJ1-5, with TRBD1 matching over 9 bases. After removal of 8 bases from V and 2 bases from J, the junction contained 7 bases not matched to a gene. The CDR3 totals 15 residues. Germline CDR1 is LNHDA and CDR2 is SQIVND (reference sequence).